Following are 5 T cell receptor beta chains from one sample sequenced in a study of T cell responses to AZD1222 COVID-19 vaccine. This table comes from immunoSEQ multiplex PCR, and its TCRdb copy is limited to in-frame clones, with some not included. This table holds around 120,000 clones, 92% found once. Sample: peripheral blood, taken on day 0 of AZD1222 vaccination. All receptors derive from an adult in good health.

The chain has TRBV29-1 and TRBJ2-7, with 9 bases matching TRBD1. Germline V gene sequence: CDR1 SQVTM, CDR2 ANQGSEA. With V trimmed by 7 bases and J by 2 bases, 9 bases remained unmatched. CDR3 length: 14 residues. The CDR3 DNA reads TGCAGCGCCGAAATCCGGGACAGGGCCTACGAGCAGTACTTC. Amino acids: CSAEIRDRAYEQYF.

The gene calls are TRBV29-1 and TRBJ1-1, with 9 bases matching TRBD1. V lost 3 bases, J lost 2 bases, and 7 bases stayed unmatched. CDR1 is SQVTM and CDR2 is ANQGSEA in the germline V gene. CDR3 length: 15 residues. CDR3 in amino acids: CSVDRTGASNTEAFF. CDR3 bases: TGCAGCGTTGACAGGACAGGGGCGAGTAACACTGAAGCTTTCTTT.

This chain links TRBV3-1 (or the pseudogene TRBV3-2) with TRBJ2-7, with 9 bases matching TRBD1. Germline CDR1 LGHDT, CDR2 YNNKEL (reference sequence). V gave up 1 base and J gave up 4 bases; unmatched junction bases: 5. This CDR3 has 15 amino acids. CDR3 DNA: TGTGCCAGCAGCCAAGGCACAGGGGGCGGGTACGAGCAGTACTTC. The encoded protein is CASSQGTGGGYEQYF.

The V and J genes are TRBV24-1 and TRBJ1-2, with 7 positions matching TRBD1. Trimming removed 6 bases from V and 5 bases from J; junction bases left unmatched: 2. Germline CDR1 is KGHDR and CDR2 is SFDVKD. The CDR3 contains 12 residues. The CDR3 DNA follows: TGTGCCACCAGTCGGGACAGATATGGCTACACCTTC. It yields the protein CATSRDRYGYTF.

The chain joins TRBV11-2 to TRBJ1-1, with D uncertain. V lost 2 bases and J lost 5, with 3 bases in between. The germline gives CDR1 SGHAT, CDR2 FQNNGV. CDR3 size: 11 residues. CDR3 protein: CASSLRTEAFF. In DNA form, the CDR3 reads TGTGCCAGCAGCTTAAGGACTGAAGCTTTCTTT.